The clone carrying this T cell receptor (beta chain) was seen more than once but under ten times. The antigen is undetermined. The record originates from a study of CD8 T cells in ankylosing spondylitis. There are 15 residues in the CDR3. Trimming took off 5 bases at V and 6 bases at J, with 17 bases between the two ends. Germline CDR1 and CDR2: SNHLY and FYNNEI. TCRdb re-derived calls from the 5' RACE reads in MiXCR, one entry per CDR3 protein. This table has 250,000 or so distinct CDR3 sequences, 20% to 30% appearing once. The study's findings and limits: Relatively scarce in peripheral blood, disease-linked clones were CD8+. Apparently characteristic of ankylosing spondylitis blood was a TCR beta motif (roughly 8 highly homologous variants).

This chain connects TRBV2 to TRBJ2-1; D call uncertain. This TCR was sampled from a male donor with ankylosing spondylitis or in good health (not recorded which). Sequencing was done on a sample of blood, either unsorted or a sorted T cell fraction (not recorded which). The CDR3 loop is CASSFISPGGNEQFF. The CDR3 DNA reads TGTGCCAGCAGTTTTATATCTCCCGGCGGCAATGAGCAGTTCTTC.